This T cell receptor beta chain originates from a study of T cell repertoires in ileal Crohn's disease. At the level of the study: All patients had surgery for stricturing (around 60%) or penetrating (39%) disease. General study findings and limits: High-frequency clones were more common in sorted CD8 than CD4 cells. Clonal expansions were more frequent in active smokers than non-smokers at surgery.

Worth noting for this clone: No antigen is known for it.

Using immunoSEQ multiplex PCR, the repertoire was profiled, and TCRdb retains in-frame clones only, with some absent. The sample lists about 6,900 clones, 83% occurring once. The junction had 9 bases not matched to a gene; V was cut back by 6 bases and J by 4 bases. Germline CDR1 reads SGHRS; CDR2 reads YFSETQ. The CDR3 covers 14 residues. Sequenced material: ileal tissue. The TCR was taken from an adult with Crohn's disease. This sequence joins TRBV5-1 and TRBJ2-7; 8 nucleotides align to TRBD2. CDR3 in DNA: TGCGCCAGCAAGGGTCAAGCGGGAGTTTACGAGCAGTACTTC. Translation gives CASKGQAGVYEQYF.